These 27 T cell receptor beta chains originate from one sample sequenced in a study of cytomegalovirus exposure and HLA in healthy donors. Amplification used 60 Vbeta primers and 13 Jbeta primers. The protocol was immunoSEQ multiplex PCR, while the TCRdb copy is restricted to in-frame clones and leaves out a portion. Of about 150,000 clones listed, 70% to 80% were seen once; the top ten hold around 1.5%. Sequencing was done on a sample of PBMCs. Source of these receptors: a middle-aged man in good health and CMV-seronegative.

This rearrangement joins TRBV10-3 to TRBJ2-7; D gene unclear. The CDR3 sequence is 12 residues long. Between the trimmed V and J ends, which lost 6 bases and 4 bases, there was a span of 10 bases. Germline CDR1 ENHRY, CDR2 SYGVKD. The CDR3 sequence is CAISPTAYEQYF. Here the CDR3 DNA reads TGTGCCATCAGCCCAACAGCTTACGAGCAGTACTTC.

V usage is TRBV5-4 and J usage is TRBJ2-1; D possibly corresponds to TRBD2 (5 bases). Germline loops: CDR1 SGHNT, CDR2 YYREEE (reference sequence). The CDR3 has 14 amino acids. Deletions cut 5 bases from V and 4 bases from J, with 13 bases between. The CDR3 protein is CASSTPGGYNEQFF. The CDR3 region has the DNA TGTGCCAGCAGTACCCCGGGCGGGTACAATGAGCAGTTCTTC. The full variable domain, its missing parts supplied by reference TRBV5-4 and TRBJ2-1, is ETGVTQSPTHLIKTRGQQVTLRCSSQSGHNTVSWYQQALGQGPQFIFQYYREEENGRGNFPPRFSGLQFPNYSSELNVNALELDDSALYLCASSTPGGYNEQFFGPGTRLTVL.

The rearrangement uses TRBV29-1 and TRBJ2-1; weak D call: TRBD1 (9 bases). Germline V gene sequence: CDR1 SQVTM, CDR2 ANQGSEA. The CDR3 has 14 residues. Trimming took off 5 bases at V and 8 bases at J, with 19 bases between the two ends. The CDR3 DNA sequence: TGCAGCGTTCAGCGGGAGACAGGGGGGGATGAGCAGTTCTTC. It codes for CSVQRETGGDEQFF.

J is TRBJ2-1 and V is TRBV7-3; 10 bases line up with TRBD2. Unmatched junction bases numbered 4, after V lost 4 bases and J lost 4 bases. CDR3 length: 15 residues. Germline V gene data show CDR1 as SGHTA and CDR2 as FQGTGA. This CDR3 reads CASSSGLADYNEQFF. CDR3 coding DNA: TGTGCCAGCAGCTCCGGACTAGCGGATTACAATGAGCAGTTCTTC.

The V gene is TRBV6-1, the J gene TRBJ1-2; D is perhaps TRBD1 (5 bases). The V gene lost 6 bases and the J gene lost 0 bases, with 14 bases spanning the gap. Germline loops: CDR1 MNHNS, CDR2 SASEGT. The CDR3 length is 15 residues. CDR3 bases: TGTGCCAGCAGCCAGCAGGGATTAGCTAACTATGGCTACACCTTC. Translating it yields CASSQQGLANYGYTF.

V is TRBV7-3 and J is TRBJ1-1; TRBD1 matches at 8 bases. There are 13 residues in the CDR3. Germline lookup yields CDR1 SGHTA and CDR2 FQGTGA. J gave up 6 bases and V 2 bases, and 2 bases lay outside the gene matches. Here the CDR3 DNA reads TGTGCCAGCAGCTTACAGACAGGGGCTGAAGCTTTCTTT. It is translated as CASSLQTGAEAFF.

The chain couples TRBV10-3 to TRBJ2-1; TRBD2 matches at 12 bases. CDR3 length equals 15 residues. The V gene's germline CDR1 is ENHRY and CDR2 SYGVKD. V lost 7 bases and J lost 4; bases outside the gene matches: 5. The CDR3 region is CAITRTSGDYNEQFF. CDR3 in DNA: TGTGCCATCACCCGGACTAGCGGGGATTACAATGAGCAGTTCTTC.

This chain joins TRBV19 and TRBJ1-3, with D hard to call. V lost 1 base and J lost 0, with 7 bases in between. The CDR3 runs 15 residues. Germline V gene sequence: CDR1 LNHDA, CDR2 SQIVND (reference sequence). The chain's CDR3 is CASSIGGSSGNTIYF. DNA of the CDR3: TGTGCCAGTAGTATAGGCGGGAGCTCTGGAAACACCATATATTTT.

This chain connects TRBV9 to TRBJ1-1, with D perhaps matching TRBD1 (6 bases). CDR1 is SGDLS, CDR2 YYNGEE, per germline. V was pared by 0 bases and J by 11 bases, with 11 bases between. The CDR3 is 12 amino acids. Here the CDR3 reads CASSVDRDVAFF. The CDR3 nucleotides are TGTGCCAGCAGCGTAGACAGGGATGTGGCTTTCTTT.

The V call is TRBV12-5, the J call TRBJ2-1; the D is unclear. The V gene's germline CDR1 is LGHNT and CDR2 FRNRAP. V shed 1 base and J shed 10 bases, with 11 bases lying between them. The CDR3 runs 13 residues. CDR3 coding DNA: TGTGCTAGTGGTTTGGGAGACTCCAGAGAGCAGTTCTTC. Amino acids: CASGLGDSREQFF.

This rearrangement joins TRBV5-1 to TRBJ2-7, with D possibly matching TRBD1 (6 bases). This CDR3 has 20 amino acids. Trimming stripped 1 base from V and 0 bases from J, with 26 bases between. Germline V gene data show CDR1 as SGHRS and CDR2 as YFSETQ. The CDR3 nucleotides are TGCGCCAGCAGCTTGCGGTCCCCGGGGCAGGGACAAGCCCCCTCCTACGAGCAGTACTTC. Translating gives CASSLRSPGQGQAPSYEQYF.

J is TRBJ2-7 and V is TRBV11-2; 8 bases map to TRBD1. The CDR3 runs to 13 residues. Per the germline V gene, CDR1 is SGHAT and CDR2 is FQNNGV. V dropped 3 bases and J dropped 4; count of bases not matched to a gene: 2. The chain's CDR3 is CASSFGQGYEQYV. DNA for the CDR3: TGTGCCAGCAGCTTTGGACAGGGATACGAGCAGTACGTC.

This clone was counted only a few times. The chain has TRBV28 and TRBJ1-2, with D maybe TRBD1 (6 bases). Germline-derived CDR1 and CDR2 are MDHEN and SYDVKM. The CDR3 length is 14 residues. Trimming took off 4 bases at V and 2 bases at J, with 11 bases between the two ends. The CDR3 loop is CASSSYRANYGYTF. CDR3 coding DNA: TGTGCCAGCAGTTCTTACAGGGCCAACTATGGCTACACCTTC.

V and J are TRBV6-6 and TRBJ2-7, with 8 bases fitting TRBD1. V was clipped by 8 bases and J by 4 bases; unmatched bases: 7. The CDR3 covers 13 residues. Germline V CDR1 and CDR2: MNHNY, SVGAGI (reference sequence). CDR3 sequence: CASAFGQGYEQYV. The CDR3 DNA sequence: TGTGCCAGCGCTTTTGGACAGGGATACGAGCAGTACGTC.

The V call is TRBV5-1, the J call TRBJ2-5, with 14 bases identical to TRBD2. The CDR3 extends over 16 amino acids. The junction had 7 bases not matched to a gene; V was cut back by 4 bases and J by 5 bases. The germline CDR1 and CDR2 sequences are SGHRS and YFSETQ. The CDR3 nucleotides read TGCGCCAGCAGCCAAGGACTAGCGGGAGGAGGGGAGACCCAGTACTTC. It specifies CASSQGLAGGGETQYF.

J is TRBJ2-1 and V is TRBV7-6; 12 bases are shared with TRBD2. J gave up 9 bases and V 3 bases, and 6 bases lay outside the gene matches. The length of the CDR3 is 15 residues. The germline CDR1 and CDR2 sequences are SGHVS and FNYEAQ. CDR3 bases: TGTGCCAGCAGCTTCGGCCTAGCGGGAGGGAGTGAGCAGTTCTTC. Translated: CASSFGLAGGSEQFF.

The CDR3 is CATSRARGSEQYV. The CDR3 DNA sequence: TGTGCCACCAGCAGAGCCCGGGGTAGCGAGCAGTACGTC. The chain joins TRBV15 to TRBJ2-7; possible D gene TRBD2, 5 bases. Germline assignment: CDR1 LNHNV and CDR2 YYDKDF (reference sequence). There are 13 residues in the CDR3. V lost 1 base and J lost 6, with 10 bases in between.

The chain combines TRBV5-1 with TRBJ2-2; TRBD2 might be the D (6 bases). This CDR3 has 14 residues. Germline V gene sequence: CDR1 SGHRS, CDR2 YFSETQ. V was shortened by 4 bases and J by 6 bases, with 13 bases between the two germline ends. CDR3 region: CASSPGSRPGELFF. The CDR3 bases are TGCGCCAGCAGCCCCGGGAGCCGACCCGGGGAGCTGTTTTTT.

V gene TRBV5-4 combines with J gene TRBJ2-1; TRBD1 matches at 8 bases. This CDR3 region has 12 residues. Trimming cost V 4 bases and J 11 bases; bases outside gene matches: 5. Germline-derived CDR1 and CDR2 are SGHNT and YYREEE (reference sequence). CDR3 amino acids: CASSAWTGKQFF. The CDR3 DNA reads as TGTGCCAGCAGCGCCTGGACAGGGAAGCAGTTCTTC. The full variable domain, completed using reference TRBV5-4 and TRBJ2-1, is ETGVTQSPTHLIKTRGQQVTLRCSSQSGHNTVSWYQQALGQGPQFIFQYYREEENGRGNFPPRFSGLQFPNYSSELNVNALELDDSALYLCASSAWTGKQFFGPGTRLTVL.

The chain recombines TRBV2 with TRBJ2-6; a possible D gene is TRBD2 (6 bases). Looked up from germline, CDR1 is SNHLY and CDR2 is FYNNEI. V shed 4 bases and J shed 1 base, with 11 bases lying between them. There are 16 residues in the CDR3. The CDR3 reads CASSGGVRSGANVLTF. In nucleotides, the CDR3 is TGTGCCAGCAGTGGGGGGGTGAGGTCTGGGGCCAACGTCCTGACTTTC.

This rearrangement joins TRBV7-8 to TRBJ2-7; 9 bases align to TRBD2. The V segment lost 8 bases and the J segment 2 bases; nucleotides outside the gene matches: 10. This CDR3 is built from 15 residues. Germline V gene lookup returns CDR1 SGHVS and CDR2 FQNEAQ. CDR3 sequence: CASSAGGPEAYEQYV. CDR3 nucleotides: TGTGCCAGCTCAGCGGGAGGCCCTGAGGCCTACGAGCAGTACGTC.

The V and J genes are TRBV4-1 and TRBJ2-2; 13 nucleotides match TRBD2. V trimming: 0 bases; J trimming: 7 bases; junction bases outside the gene matches: 5. The CDR3 length is 17 residues. Looked up from germline, CDR1 is MGHRA and CDR2 is YSYEKL. The CDR3 nucleotides read TGCGCCAGCAGCCAAGAACTAGCGGGAGGGCTCGTCGGGGAGCTGTTTTTT. Translation: CASSQELAGGLVGELFF.

This chain connects TRBV5-1 to TRBJ2-6, with 9 bases identical to TRBD2. This CDR3 has 19 residues. The germline V gene has CDR1 SGHRS and CDR2 YFSETQ. J gave up 2 bases and V 4 bases, and 13 bases lay outside the gene matches. DNA of the CDR3: TGCGCCAGCAGCGGAATCCCAAGGCGGGAGGGCGCTGGGGCCAACGTCCTGACTTTC. It specifies CASSGIPRREGAGANVLTF.

The rearrangement joins TRBV6-6 to TRBJ2-7; D ambiguous. CDR3 length: 13 amino acids. The V end was cut by 6 bases, the J end by 3 bases, with 12 bases between. Germline CDR1 is MNHNY and CDR2 is SVGAGI (reference sequence). For the CDR3, the DNA is TGTGCCAGCAGCGAGCGAGGCGACTACGAGCAGTACGTC. Its protein product is CASSERGDYEQYV.

This clone was seen a few times. The V gene is TRBV5-4, the J gene TRBJ1-2; no definite D call. Trimming cost V 6 bases and J 2 bases, with 11 bases left between them. This CDR3 has 13 amino acids. CDR1 is SGHNT and CDR2 is YYREEE in the germline V gene (reference sequence). The CDR3 DNA sequence: TGTGCCAGCAAGAGTCAGCGAAACTATGGCTACACCTTC. It is translated as CASKSQRNYGYTF.

This clone was counted a single time. The rearrangement links TRBV30 to TRBJ2-7, with D unresolved. V was pared by 0 bases and J by 2 bases, with 8 bases between. The germline CDR1 and CDR2 sequences are GTSNPN and SVGIG (reference sequence). The CDR3 loop spans 13 amino acids. The chain's CDR3 is CAWSVDITYEQYF. The CDR3 nucleotides read TGTGCCTGGAGTGTAGACATAACCTACGAGCAGTACTTC.

V and J are TRBV4-1 and TRBJ1-5; 9 bases map to TRBD1. Germline CDR1 and CDR2: MGHRA and YSYEKL. V was pared by 2 bases and J by 5 bases, with 13 bases of the junction left unmatched. The CDR3 covers 18 residues. CDR3 nucleotides: TGCGCCAGCAGCCAACCTACCGGGACAGGGAGTTCTGATCAGCCCCAGCATTTT. This gives the protein CASSQPTGTGSSDQPQHF.